These 14 T cell receptor beta chains originate from one sample sequenced in a study of CD8 T cells in ankylosing spondylitis. Each CDR3 protein gets one entry after TCRdb re-called the 5' RACE reads with MiXCR. The sample lists around 32,000 distinct CDR3 sequences, 7.2% occurring once. The sample comprised blood, either unsorted or a sorted T cell fraction (not recorded which). Receptors originate from a male donor with ankylosing spondylitis or in good health (not recorded which).

There are many counts of this clonotype. V is TRBV6-1 and J is TRBJ1-3; D remains ambiguous. The germline gives CDR1 MNHNS, CDR2 SASEGT. Trimming shortened V by 10 bases and J by 4 bases, and 11 bases separated the two germline ends. The CDR3 spans 12 residues. The CDR3 protein is CATILVGNTIYF. The DNA for the CDR3 is TGTGCCACAATCCTGGTCGGAAACACCATATATTTT.

This clonotype was detected ten times or more. The V call is TRBV20-1, the J call TRBJ2-7; the D call may be TRBD1 or TRBD2 (5 bases each). This CDR3 is 15 amino acids long. Germline V gene sequence: CDR1 DFQATT, CDR2 SNEGSKA (reference sequence). The V gene lost 2 bases and the J gene lost 1 base, with 15 bases spanning the gap. In DNA form, the CDR3 reads TGCAGTGCTAGATCCGGGACGGTGCTATCCTACGAGCAGTACTTC. This gives the protein CSARSGTVLSYEQYF.

In this sample, this clonotype turned up a few times. The chain uses TRBV7-8 and TRBJ2-1; 8 nucleotides agree with TRBD2. The CDR3 length is 16 residues. Germline V gene sequence: CDR1 SGHVS, CDR2 FQNEAQ. V lost 5 bases and J lost 4; bases outside the gene matches: 10. In DNA, the CDR3 is TGTGCCAGCAGCCCCCGGCGACTAGCGCAATACAATGAGCAGTTCTTC. It yields the protein CASSPRRLAQYNEQFF.

This clonotype was observed many times. The gene calls are TRBV20-1 and TRBJ2-5; maybe TRBD1 (6 bases). Germline CDR1 DFQATT, CDR2 SNEGSKA (reference sequence). CDR3 length equals 13 residues. Trimming left V 2 bases short and J 0 bases short, with 7 bases between. The CDR3 bases are TGCAGTGCTAGAAGGGACAACCAAGAGACCCAGTACTTC. It translates to CSARRDNQETQYF.

This clonotype was picked up many times. The chain recombines TRBV7-6 with TRBJ2-3; 8 bases are a match to TRBD1. CDR1 is SGHVS and CDR2 is FNYEAQ in the germline V gene. V lost 5 bases and J lost 6; bases outside the gene matches: 7. The CDR3 extends over 14 amino acids. The chain's CDR3 is CASSPWTGTDTQYF. DNA of the CDR3: TGTGCCAGCAGCCCCTGGACAGGGACGGATACGCAGTATTTT.

At least ten counts were recorded for this clonotype. The chain employs TRBV27 and TRBJ2-7; D possibly matches TRBD1 or TRBD2 (5 bases each). The V and J ends lost 0 bases and 6 bases respectively, with 12 bases between them. In germline, CDR1 is MNHEY, CDR2 SMNVEV (reference sequence). The CDR3 totals 14 residues. The CDR3 protein is CASSLSGTAREQYF. As DNA, the CDR3 is TGTGCCAGCAGTTTATCGGGGACCGCTCGCGAGCAGTACTTC.

This clonotype was counted at least ten times. V is TRBV5-1 and J is TRBJ2-3; 11 bases agree with TRBD2. The CDR3 is made up of 15 amino acids. Germline CDR1 SGHRS, CDR2 YFSETQ. The ends lost 6 bases at V and 0 bases at J; junction bases unmatched: 3. CDR3 residues: CASNGLAGSTDTQYF. CDR3 bases: TGCGCCAGCAACGGACTAGCGGGCAGCACAGATACGCAGTATTTT.

This clonotype was counted at least ten times. The CDR3 protein is CASSYSASGSYEQYF. CDR3 coding DNA: TGTGCCAGCAGTTACTCAGCTAGCGGGAGCTACGAGCAGTACTTC. The chain is built from TRBV6-5 and TRBJ2-7, with 10 bases aligning to TRBD2. The length of the CDR3 is 15 residues. The V gene's germline CDR1 is MNHEY and CDR2 SVGAGI. V lost 0 bases and J lost 3; bases outside the gene matches: 2.

This clonotype was detected many times. This rearrangement joins TRBV19 to TRBJ2-1; maybe TRBD2 (6 bases). CDR1 is LNHDA and CDR2 is SQIVND in the germline V gene (reference sequence). This CDR3 spans 13 amino acids. Written as DNA, the CDR3 is TGTGCGACGAATGGGGGGATGGACGATGAGCAGTTCTTC. The encoded protein is CATNGGMDDEQFF.

This clonotype was counted many times. This chain joins TRBV12-3 or TRBV12-4 and TRBJ2-3; perhaps D is TRBD1 or TRBD2 (5 bases each). The length of the CDR3 is 16 residues. Trimming took 6 bases from V and 7 from J, leaving 23 bases between them. CDR3 sequence reads: CASSRSPGTGPNTQYF. CDR3 bases: TGTGCCAGCAGCCGCAGTCCAGGGACGGGACCTAATACGCAGTATTTT.

This clonotype came up many times. The chain combines TRBV10-3 with TRBJ2-4, with D possibly TRBD2 on 6 matching bases. Trimming took off 6 bases at V and 2 bases at J, with 14 bases between the two ends. The CDR3 has 15 residues. Germline V gene sequence: CDR1 ENHRY, CDR2 SYGVKD. In nucleotides, the CDR3 is TGTGCCATCAGCGAAGGGGAGGCGACCAAAAACATTCAGTACTTC. As protein: CAISEGEATKNIQYF.

This clonotype was seen many times. The germline gene is not matched at one end of the junction; a read error may be the cause. This chain links TRBV20-1 with TRBJ2-2; TRBD2 agrees at 11 bases. The CDR3 spans 17 residues. Germline lookup yields CDR1 DFQATT and CDR2 SNEGSKA (reference sequence). CDR3 nucleotide sequence: TGCTGTGCTAGAGATTGGCTAGCGGGAGGAAACACCGGGGAGCTGTTTTTT. As protein: CCARDWLAGGNTGELFF.

This clonotype was detected many times. The V gene is TRBV5-1, the J gene TRBJ2-7; 7 positions agree with TRBD2. The CDR3 runs 15 residues. CDR1 and CDR2 (germline): SGHRS, YFSETQ. Trimming removed 0 bases from V and 5 bases from J; junction bases left unmatched: 8. For the CDR3, the DNA is TGCGCCAGCAGCTTGGGGTCGGGAGGACGGGACGAGCAGTACTTC. Translation: CASSLGSGGRDEQYF.

In its sample, this clonotype was seen many times. The V call is TRBV6-2 or TRBV6-3, the J call TRBJ2-2, with unresolved D. Germline values: CDR1 MNHEY, CDR2 SVGEGT. V was trimmed by 6 bases and J by 2 bases, leaving 19 bases between them. The CDR3 has 17 residues. The CDR3 DNA reads as TGTGCCAGCAGGCTAGGGCGGAACCTTATTAACACCGGGGAGCTGTTTTTT. Protein sequence: CASRLGRNLINTGELFF.